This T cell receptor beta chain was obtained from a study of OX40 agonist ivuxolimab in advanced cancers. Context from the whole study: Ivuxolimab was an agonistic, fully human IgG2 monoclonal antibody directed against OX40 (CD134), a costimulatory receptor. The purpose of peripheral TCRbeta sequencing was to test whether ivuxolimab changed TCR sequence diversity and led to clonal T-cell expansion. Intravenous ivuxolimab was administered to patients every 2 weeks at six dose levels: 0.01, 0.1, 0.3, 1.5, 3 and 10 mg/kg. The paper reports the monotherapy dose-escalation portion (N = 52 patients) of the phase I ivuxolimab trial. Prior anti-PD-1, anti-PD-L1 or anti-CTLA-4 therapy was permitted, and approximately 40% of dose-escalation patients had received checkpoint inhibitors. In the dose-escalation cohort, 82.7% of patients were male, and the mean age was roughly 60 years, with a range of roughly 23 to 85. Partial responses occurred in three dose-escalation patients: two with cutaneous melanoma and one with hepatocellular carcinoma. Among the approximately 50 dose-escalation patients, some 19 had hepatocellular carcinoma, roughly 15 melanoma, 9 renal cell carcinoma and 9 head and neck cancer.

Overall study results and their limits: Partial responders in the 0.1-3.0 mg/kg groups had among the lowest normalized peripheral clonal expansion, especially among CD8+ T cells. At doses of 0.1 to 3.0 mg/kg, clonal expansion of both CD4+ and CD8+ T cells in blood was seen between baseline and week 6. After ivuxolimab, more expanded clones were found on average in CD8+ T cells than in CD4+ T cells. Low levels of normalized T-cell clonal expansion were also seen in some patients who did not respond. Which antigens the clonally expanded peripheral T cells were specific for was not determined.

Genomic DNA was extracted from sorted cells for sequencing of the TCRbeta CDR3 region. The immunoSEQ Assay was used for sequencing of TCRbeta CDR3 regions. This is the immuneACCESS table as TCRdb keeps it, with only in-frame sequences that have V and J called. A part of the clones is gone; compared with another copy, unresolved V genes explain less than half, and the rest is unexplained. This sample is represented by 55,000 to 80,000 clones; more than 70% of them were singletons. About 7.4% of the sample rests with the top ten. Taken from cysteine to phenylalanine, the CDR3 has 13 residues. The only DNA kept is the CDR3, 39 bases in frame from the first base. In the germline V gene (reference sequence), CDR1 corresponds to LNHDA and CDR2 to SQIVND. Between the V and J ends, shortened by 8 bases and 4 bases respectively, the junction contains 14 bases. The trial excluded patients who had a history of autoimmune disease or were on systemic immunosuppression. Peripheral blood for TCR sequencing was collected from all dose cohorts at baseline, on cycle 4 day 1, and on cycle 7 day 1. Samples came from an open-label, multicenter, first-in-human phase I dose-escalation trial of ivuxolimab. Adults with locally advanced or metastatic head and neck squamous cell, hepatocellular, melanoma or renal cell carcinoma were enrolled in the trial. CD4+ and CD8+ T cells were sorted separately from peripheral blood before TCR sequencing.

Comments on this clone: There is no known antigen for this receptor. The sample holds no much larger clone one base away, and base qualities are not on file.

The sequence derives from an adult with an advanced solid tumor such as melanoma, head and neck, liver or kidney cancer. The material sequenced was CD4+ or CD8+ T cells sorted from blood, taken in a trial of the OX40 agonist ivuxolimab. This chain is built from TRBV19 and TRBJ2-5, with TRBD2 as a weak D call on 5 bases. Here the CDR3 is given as CASGLRGRETQYF. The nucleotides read TGTGCCAGTGGCCTTCGGGGTCGAGAGACCCAGTACTTC.